The 31 T cell receptor beta chains below come from one sample, sequenced in a study of technical replicates of blood from a few donors. Clones were sequenced by immunoSEQ multiplex PCR, and TCRdb holds only the in-frame ones, with some missing. The data show some 70,000 clones, with roughly 92% seen just once and roughly 0.39% held by the top ten. The specimen sequenced was T cells isolated from PBMCs. These receptors all stem from a human donor in good health.

This clone is a singleton in its sample. The V gene is TRBV6-5, the J gene TRBJ2-7; the D gene is possibly TRBD1 (6 bases). The length of the CDR3 is 14 residues. Trimming pared 6 bases from V and 0 bases from J, leaving 12 bases between. The germline gives CDR1 MNHEY, CDR2 SVGAGI. The CDR3 DNA reads as TGTGCCAGCAGCCCAGGGGCCTTCTCCTACGAGCAGTACTTC. Translating it yields CASSPGAFSYEQYF.

The chain recombines TRBV6-6 with TRBJ2-7; 7 nucleotides agree with TRBD1. CDR3 size: 15 residues. The V and J ends lost 6 bases and 2 bases, in that order; junction bases with no gene match: 10. In germline, CDR1 is MNHNY, CDR2 SVGAGI (reference sequence). CDR3 nucleotides: TGTGCCAGCAGCTCCGACAGGGAACCTACCTACGAGCAGTACTTC. This encodes CASSSDREPTYEQYF.

The V gene is TRBV28, the J gene TRBJ2-1, with D tentatively TRBD1 (5 bases). Germline CDR1 reads MDHEN; CDR2 reads SYDVKM. The CDR3 is 13 amino acids. The V gene lost 2 bases and the J gene lost 5 bases, with 7 bases spanning the gap. Here the CDR3 reads CASSLMDNNEQFF. CDR3 coding DNA: TGTGCCAGCAGTTTAATGGACAACAATGAGCAGTTCTTC.

The rearrangement uses TRBV2 and TRBJ1-5, with 11 bases aligning to TRBD1. With V trimmed by 3 bases and J by 4 bases, 2 bases remained unmatched. The CDR3 is made up of 15 amino acids. CDR1 is SNHLY and CDR2 is FYNNEI in the germline V gene. The CDR3 loop reads CASSEGTGGNQPQHF. CDR3 coding DNA: TGTGCCAGCAGTGAGGGGACAGGGGGGAATCAGCCCCAGCATTTT.

This clone was seen once. The chain couples TRBV4-2 to TRBJ2-2, with 7 bases that match TRBD2. The V segment lost 2 bases and the J segment 6 bases; nucleotides outside the gene matches: 12. This CDR3 region has 17 residues. Germline V gene sequence: CDR1 LGHNA, CDR2 YNFKEQ. CDR3 region: CASSQPMGGRGPGELFF. In nucleotides, the CDR3 is TGTGCCAGCAGCCAACCCATGGGGGGGAGAGGCCCCGGGGAGCTGTTTTTT.

The CDR3 nucleotides read TGTGCCAGCAGCTTTCTCCGGGACAGGGGAGGCTACACCTTC. Translation gives CASSFLRDRGGYTF. The J gene is TRBJ1-2, the V gene TRBV7-2; 10 nucleotides agree with TRBD1. The CDR3 covers 14 residues. The germline CDR1 and CDR2 sequences are SGHTA and FQGNSA. Losses at the gene ends were 3 bases for V and 8 bases for J; bases not matched to a gene: 6.

The gene calls are TRBV29-1 and TRBJ1-4; D remains unclear. V was trimmed by 4 bases and J by 0 bases, leaving 9 bases between them. Germline CDR1 and CDR2: SQVTM and ANQGSEA. The CDR3 has 14 amino acids. CDR3 loop: CSVGYGTTNEKLFF. In DNA form, the CDR3 reads TGCAGCGTTGGATACGGGACAACTAATGAAAAACTGTTTTTT.

This rearrangement joins TRBV19 to TRBJ1-4, with D uncertain. Germline V CDR1 and CDR2: LNHDA, SQIVND (reference sequence). The length of the CDR3 is 12 residues. V lost 0 bases, J lost 7 bases, and 3 bases lay in between. The CDR3 DNA sequence: TGTGCCAGTAGTATAGATAGTGAAAAACTGTTTTTT. It specifies CASSIDSEKLFF.

This clone was picked up one time. The J gene is TRBJ1-2, the V gene TRBV9; TRBD1 matches at 9 bases. Germline lookup yields CDR1 SGDLS and CDR2 YYNGEE. Losses at the gene ends were 4 bases for V and 2 bases for J; bases not matched to a gene: 6. The CDR3 sequence is 15 residues long. The CDR3 sequence is CASSTWTGANYGYTF. The CDR3 DNA reads TGTGCCAGCAGCACTTGGACAGGGGCGAACTATGGCTACACCTTC.

The rearrangement uses TRBV11-2 and TRBJ2-7; D gene unclear. Deletions cut 2 bases from V and 1 base from J, with 6 bases between. This CDR3 is 13 amino acids long. CDR1 SGHAT and CDR2 FQNNGV come from the germline V gene. CDR3: CASSLLESYEQYF. The CDR3 DNA sequence: TGTGCCAGCAGCTTATTGGAGTCCTACGAGCAGTACTTC.

The table lists this clone with a count of one. V and J are TRBV30 and TRBJ1-5; a possible D gene is TRBD1 (6 bases). CDR1 is GTSNPN, CDR2 SVGIG, per germline (reference sequence). V was cut by 6 bases and J by 6 bases, with 15 bases left in between. This CDR3 spans 13 amino acids. The CDR3 is CACEVGAGQPQHF. Here the CDR3 DNA reads TGTGCCTGCGAGGTGGGGGCAGGTCAGCCCCAGCATTTT.

The chain has TRBV10-3 and TRBJ2-2; D unresolved. The CDR3 contains 15 residues. V was cut by 3 bases and J by 0 bases, with 8 bases left in between. CDR1 is ENHRY, CDR2 SYGVKD, per germline. The CDR3, as DNA: TGTGCCATCAGTGACAGGTCTGCGAACACCGGGGAGCTGTTTTTT. Protein sequence: CAISDRSANTGELFF.

In this sample, this clone turned up once. The gene calls are TRBV19 and TRBJ2-7, with D hard to call. CDR1 is LNHDA, CDR2 SQIVND, per germline (reference sequence). The V end lost 3 bases, the J end lost 3 bases, and 6 bases lay between the germline ends. CDR3 size: 12 residues. As DNA, the CDR3 is TGTGCCAGTAGTATCGCCGGCTACGAGCAGTACTTC. Its protein product is CASSIAGYEQYF.

The V call is TRBV11-3, the J call TRBJ1-1, with TRBD1 matching over 7 bases. With V trimmed by 5 bases and J by 0 bases, 3 bases remained unmatched. Germline CDR1 is SGHNT and CDR2 is YENEEA. The CDR3 runs 14 residues. The chain's CDR3 is CASSPTGLNTEAFF. The CDR3 DNA follows: TGTGCCAGCAGCCCGACAGGGCTGAACACTGAAGCTTTCTTT.

The chain carries TRBV2 and TRBJ1-5; a weak D match, TRBD1 (6 bases). The ends were cut back, 4 bases at V and 5 bases at J, with 15 bases in the middle. The CDR3 runs to 15 residues. Germline V gene sequence: CDR1 SNHLY, CDR2 FYNNEI. As DNA, the CDR3 is TGTGCCAGCAGTGCTGAACAGGGCGGTCATCAGCCCCAGCATTTT. Protein product: CASSAEQGGHQPQHF.

CDR3 in amino acids: CASSVSGRSHEQYF. In DNA, the CDR3 is TGTGCCAGCAGCGTTAGCGGGAGAAGCCACGAGCAGTACTTC. The gene calls are TRBV9 and TRBJ2-7, with 9 positions matching TRBD2. CDR3 length: 14 residues. V lost 2 bases and J lost 5; bases outside the gene matches: 5. Germline-derived CDR1 and CDR2 are SGDLS and YYNGEE. Full variable domain (missing parts from reference TRBV9 and TRBJ2-7): DSGVTQTPKHLITATGQRVTLRCSPRSGDLSVYWYQQSLDQGLQFLIQYYNGEERAKGNILERFSAQQFPDLHSELNLSSLELGDSALYFCASSVSGRSHEQYFGPGTRLTVT.

The J gene is TRBJ2-7, the V gene TRBV27; D remains ambiguous. The length of the CDR3 is 14 residues. The germline gives CDR1 MNHEY, CDR2 SMNVEV (reference sequence). The V and J ends lost 6 bases and 1 base respectively, with 13 bases between them. The DNA of the CDR3 is TGTGCCAGCAGCCGAACTACCGATTCCTACGAGCAGTACTTC. Encoded protein: CASSRTTDSYEQYF.

This rearrangement joins TRBV10-2 to TRBJ1-2, with D uncertain. V gave up 3 bases and J gave up 4 bases, with 6 bases separating them. In germline, CDR1 is WSHSY, CDR2 SAAADI. The CDR3 runs to 12 residues. CDR3 bases: TGCGCCAGCAGTGAAATGAGCTATGGCTACACCTTC. Translating it yields CASSEMSYGYTF.

The V call is TRBV7-9, the J call TRBJ1-4, with 8 positions matching TRBD1. The CDR3 is 14 residues long. CDR1 and CDR2 (germline): SEHNR, FQNEAQ (reference sequence). Germline trimming cut 5 bases from V and 7 bases from J; bases unmatched to any gene: 6. The CDR3 sequence: CASSPGQGSEKLFF. CDR3 sequence (DNA): TGTGCCAGCAGCCCCGGACAGGGTTCTGAAAAACTGTTTTTT.

The chain employs TRBV6-6 and TRBJ2-3, with 7 bases fitting TRBD2. Trimming took 6 bases from V and 7 from J; bases not matched to a gene: 7. This CDR3 comprises 13 residues. Per germline, CDR1 MNHNY and CDR2 SVGAGI (reference sequence). Here the CDR3 reads CASSNRAGHTQYF. The CDR3 coding sequence is TGTGCCAGCAGCAATCGAGCGGGACATACGCAGTATTTT.

In this sample, this clone turned up once. The chain recombines TRBV2 with TRBJ2-3; TRBD2 aligns across 10 bases. Germline values: CDR1 SNHLY, CDR2 FYNNEI. This CDR3 spans 15 amino acids. The V and J ends lost 6 bases and 3 bases, in that order; junction bases with no gene match: 6. The CDR3 DNA is TGTGCCAGCAGCGGTAGCGGGAGGATTACAGATACGCAGTATTTT. It specifies CASSGSGRITDTQYF.

The chain carries TRBV11-3 and TRBJ2-1; 11 bases line up with TRBD2. In germline, CDR1 is SGHNT, CDR2 YENEEA. CDR3 length: 17 residues. V shed 4 bases, J shed 4 bases, and the junction held 9 bases outside the gene matches. The CDR3 coding sequence is TGTGCCAGCAGCTCAGGAGAGGGGACTAGCGGATACAATGAGCAGTTCTTC. It is translated as CASSSGEGTSGYNEQFF.

V gene TRBV29-1 combines with J gene TRBJ2-3; 9 nucleotides line up with TRBD2. The J segment lost 1 base and the V segment lost 7 bases, leaving 3 bases of the junction unmatched. The CDR3 spans 13 residues. The germline V gene encodes CDR1 SQVTM and CDR2 ANQGSEA. In DNA, the CDR3 is TGCAGCGACCAGCGGGAGGGCACAGATACGCAGTATTTT. The encoded protein is CSDQREGTDTQYF.

V is TRBV10-1 and J is TRBJ2-5; 9 bases agree with TRBD1. V gave up 9 bases and J gave up 4 bases; unmatched junction bases: 9. The CDR3 runs 14 residues. The germline V gene has CDR1 WNHNN and CDR2 SYGVQD (reference sequence). CDR3 in amino acids: CASSGQGLRETQYF. The CDR3 region has the DNA TGCGCCAGTTCGGGACAGGGACTGAGAGAGACCCAGTACTTC.

CDR3 sequence reads: CASRDTGFQPQHF. CDR3 DNA sequence: TGCGCCAGCAGAGACACAGGTTTTCAGCCCCAGCATTTT. The chain employs TRBV10-1 and TRBJ1-5; D possibly corresponds to TRBD1 (5 bases). CDR1 and CDR2 (germline): WNHNN, SYGVQD (reference sequence). The CDR3 covers 13 residues. Trimming took off 6 bases at V and 6 bases at J, with 12 bases between the two ends.

The CDR3 loop is CASIFSKQVVTSGRRDTQYF. CDR3 bases: TGTGCCAGCATATTTAGCAAACAGGTGGTAACTAGCGGGAGGAGAGATACGCAGTATTTT. The chain employs TRBV11-3 and TRBJ2-3, with 12 bases that match TRBD2. Germline CDR1 SGHNT, CDR2 YENEEA. The CDR3 totals 20 residues. Germline trimming cut 7 bases from V and 5 bases from J; bases unmatched to any gene: 22.

The rearrangement links TRBV18 to TRBJ1-1, with 7 bases identical to TRBD1. The V and J ends lost 2 bases and 5 bases, in that order; junction bases with no gene match: 14. The CDR3 length is 17 residues. In germline, CDR1 is KGHSH, CDR2 LQKENI. CDR3 loop: CASSPEGSNRGLTEAFF. The DNA for the CDR3 is TGTGCCAGCTCACCAGAGGGCTCAAACAGGGGTCTAACTGAAGCTTTCTTT. Together with reference TRBV18 and TRBJ1-1, the CDR3 gives the full variable domain: NAGVMQNPRHLVRRRGQEARLRCSPMKGHSHVYWYRQLPEEGLKFMVYLQKENIIDESGMPKERFSAEFPKEGPSILRIQQVVRGDSAAYFCASSPEGSNRGLTEAFFGQGTRLTVV.

V and J are TRBV27 and TRBJ1-5; no definite D call. The CDR3 runs to 14 residues. CDR1 and CDR2 (germline): MNHEY, SMNVEV (reference sequence). V lost 6 bases to trimming and J lost 1 base, with 10 bases between them. CDR3 in DNA: TGTGCCAGCAGACCCTCCGGGAGCAATCAGCCCCAGCATTTT. Translating gives CASRPSGSNQPQHF.

The rearrangement uses TRBV10-3 and TRBJ2-1; 7 bases are shared with TRBD2. With V trimmed by 8 bases and J by 8 bases, 9 bases remained unmatched. The germline CDR1 and CDR2 sequences are ENHRY and SYGVKD. This CDR3 has 13 residues. The CDR3 region is CAIRAGALDEQFF. In DNA, the CDR3 is TGTGCCATCCGCGCGGGAGCTTTAGATGAGCAGTTCTTC.

The V gene is TRBV28, the J gene TRBJ1-5; 9 bases map to TRBD1. The length of the CDR3 is 15 residues. With V trimmed by 2 bases and J by 6 bases, 5 bases remained unmatched. Germline CDR1 is MDHEN and CDR2 is SYDVKM. DNA for the CDR3: TGTGCCAGCAGTTTACTACAGGGGGCTCGTCAGCCCCAGCATTTT. Its protein is CASSLLQGARQPQHF.

The rearrangement joins TRBV28 to TRBJ1-5; D gene uncertain. This CDR3 comprises 14 residues. Per germline, CDR1 MDHEN and CDR2 SYDVKM. Trimming removed 3 bases from V and 6 bases from J, with 12 bases in between. As DNA, the CDR3 is TGTGCCAGCAGTTTCGAATCGGGTGCTCAGCCCCAGCATTTT. Protein sequence: CASSFESGAQPQHF.